This TCR beta chain was retrieved from a study of T cell changes during pregnancy in multiple sclerosis. Here immunoSEQ multiplex PCR was the method, and the copy in TCRdb shows in-frame clones only, minus some. Of about 94,000 clones in the sample, 90% to 95% were seen once. This CDR3 has 15 amino acids. V shed 6 bases, J shed 0 bases, and the junction held 2 bases outside the gene matches. Per the germline V gene, CDR1 is SGHAT and CDR2 is FQNNGV. The sample was peripheral blood, taken after pregnancy. This receptor was identified in a female donor with multiple sclerosis, enrolled in a pregnancy study. The V gene is TRBV11-2, the J gene TRBJ2-1; TRBD2 matches 10 bases. CDR3 loop: CASSPSGSSYNEQFF. CDR3 nucleotides: TGTGCCAGCAGTCCTAGCGGGAGCTCCTACAATGAGCAGTTCTTC.